A selection of T cell receptor beta chains follows, all from one sample in a study of breast tumors, draining lymph nodes, adjacent tissues. TCRdb fed the multiplex PCR reads into MiXCR, producing one record per CDR3 protein. Of fewer than 150,000 distinct CDR3 sequences in the sample, 21% were seen once. Sample: axillary lymph node tissue. Receptor source: a female donor with breast cancer. Some clones in this sample may be carry-over from other donors' samples. CDR3s include the opening cysteine and the closing phenylalanine or tryptophan. The D gene is left open where the match is weak. For some rows the clone size is stated as once, few or many, or as a class when expanded; others skip it.

V gene	D gene	clone size	CDR3 length	J gene	CDR3 protein	CDR3 DNA
TRBV30	NA	many	13	TRBJ2-7	CACRTRDSYEQYF	TGTGCCTGCCGGACACGGGACTCCTACGAGCAGTACTTC
TRBV5-1	NA	many	13	TRBJ2-3	CASSLEIGDTQYF	TGCGCCAGCAGCTTGGAGATCGGTGATACGCAGTATTTT
TRBV9	NA	many	14	TRBJ2-5	CASSEGHESETQYF	TGTGCCAGCAGCGAGGGCCACGAGTCAGAGACCCAGTACTTC
TRBV9	NA	NA	16	TRBJ2-1	CASSVAVGSSYNEQFF	TGTGCCAGCAGCGTAGCGGTGGGAAGCTCCTACAATGAGCAGTTCTTC
TRBV7-8	NA	many	14	TRBJ2-5	CASSLSTGGETQYF	TGTGCCAGCAGCTTATCTACAGGCGGGGAGACCCAGTACTTC
TRBV7-2	NA	many	12	TRBJ2-1	CASSALGGEQFF	TGTGCCAGCAGCGCACTAGGCGGTGAGCAGTTCTTC
TRBV4-1	NA	many	14	TRBJ2-7	CASSRLQDAYEQYF	TGCGCCAGCAGCCGCTTGCAGGACGCCTACGAGCAGTACTTC
TRBV20-1	NA	many	14	TRBJ2-1	CSATPAGSYNEQFF	TGCAGTGCTACTCCAGCGGGCTCCTACAATGAGCAGTTCTTC
TRBV10-3	TRBD1	many	15	TRBJ2-2	CAISPGTGVTGELFF	TGTGCCATCTCACCCGGGACAGGGGTTACCGGGGAGCTGTTTTTT
TRBV12-3/TRBV12-4	NA	many	15	TRBJ2-6	CASTHSSSGANVLTF	TGTGCCAGCACTCACAGCTCTTCTGGGGCCAACGTCCTGACTTTC
TRBV15	NA	many	19	TRBJ2-3	CATSWTTSRGGTFTDTQYF	TGTGCCACCAGCTGGACGACCAGCAGAGGGGGGACCTTCACAGATACGCAGTATTTT
TRBV4-1	NA	NA	16	TRBJ1-3	CASSQGLRVAGNTIYF	TGCGCCAGCAGCCAAGGATTAAGGGTTGCAGGAAACACCATATATTTT
TRBV6-1	NA	many	14	TRBJ2-3	CASRRDPGADTQYF	TGTGCCAGCAGACGGGACCCCGGGGCAGATACGCAGTATTTT
TRBV15	NA	many	13	TRBJ1-5	CATSRASNQPQHF	TGTGCCACCAGCAGAGCTAGCAATCAGCCCCAGCATTTT
TRBV10-3	NA	many	12	TRBJ2-1	CATAQGPNEQFF	TGTGCCACCGCGCAGGGCCCCAATGAGCAGTTCTTC
TRBV5-1	NA	many	17	TRBJ1-6	CASSFYSQNGAGSPLHF	TGCGCCAGCAGCTTTTATTCTCAAAACGGGGCCGGTTCACCCCTCCACTTT
TRBV29-1	NA	many	14	TRBJ1-4	CSVGDTQGGEKLFF	TGCAGCGTTGGGGACACTCAAGGGGGTGAAAAACTGTTTTTT
TRBV28	NA	NA	13	TRBJ2-3	CASSLRGTDTQYF	TGTGCCAGCAGTCTGCGCGGCACAGATACGCAGTATTTT
TRBV27	NA	few	13	TRBJ2-1	CASSLSGPRLPFF	TGTGCCAGCAGTTTATCCGGGCCCAGATTGCCCTTCTTC
TRBV19	NA	few	15	TRBJ1-5	CASSWWYGGNQPQHF	TGTGCCAGTAGTTGGTGGTATGGTGGCAATCAGCCCCAGCATTTT
TRBV3-1	TRBD1	many	12	TRBJ2-7	CASGQGRNEQYF	TGTGCCAGCGGACAGGGGCGTAACGAGCAGTACTTC
TRBV9	NA	many	15	TRBJ1-5	CASSVGGGLNQPQHF	TGTGCCAGCAGCGTAGGAGGGGGTTTGAATCAGCCCCAGCATTTT
TRBV28	TRBD2	few	22	TRBJ2-1	CASRGTVSYGTSGRKSYNEQFF	TGTGCCAGCAGGGGGACGGTCTCTTATGGGACTAGCGGGAGGAAGAGCTACAATGAGCAGTTCTTC
TRBV11-2	TRBD1	many	15	TRBJ2-7	CASSLGQESSYEQYF	TGTGCCAGCAGTTTAGGACAGGAGAGCTCCTACGAGCAGTACTTC
TRBV28	NA	NA	12	TRBJ2-3	CASSFQSDTQYF	TGTGCCAGCAGTTTTCAGTCGGATACGCAGTATTTT
TRBV27	NA	many	13	TRBJ1-6	CASSAGEHSPLHF	TGTGCCAGCAGTGCGGGGGAGCATTCACCCCTCCACTTT
TRBV9	NA	few	15	TRBJ1-2	CASSVTDRDGYGYTF	TGTGCCAGCAGCGTCACCGACCGTGATGGGTATGGCTACACCTTC
TRBV6-5	NA	many	14	TRBJ1-2	CASSSTSPRYGYTF	TGTGCCAGCAGTTCCACGTCGCCCCGATATGGCTACACCTTC
TRBV14	TRBD2	many	18	TRBJ2-7	CASSQQLWTSGSSHEQYF	TGTGCCAGCAGCCAACAGCTTTGGACTAGCGGGAGTAGCCACGAGCAGTACTTC
TRBV9	NA	NA	14	TRBJ1-1	CASSVGSGVTEAFF	TGTGCCAGCAGCGTAGGCTCGGGAGTCACTGAAGCTTTCTTT
TRBV6-1	TRBD1	many	16	TRBJ1-2	CASSEAHGQGARGYTF	TGTGCCAGCAGTGAAGCGCATGGGCAGGGGGCGCGGGGCTACACCTTC
TRBV20-1	TRBD1	many	15	TRBJ2-2	CSARGDRVYTGELFF	TGCAGTGCTAGGGGTGACAGGGTGTACACCGGGGAGCTGTTTTTT
TRBV6-1	NA	many	15	TRBJ1-6	CASSELDGVNSPLHF	TGTGCCAGCAGTGAATTGGACGGGGTGAATTCACCCCTCCACTTT
TRBV9	NA	NA	15	TRBJ1-1	CASRLSPYGNTEAFF	TGTGCCAGCAGATTATCTCCTTACGGGAACACTGAAGCTTTCTTT
TRBV7-2	NA	few	15	TRBJ1-5	CASSLDSGRDQPQHF	TGTGCCAGCAGCTTAGATTCGGGGAGGGATCAGCCCCAGCATTTT
TRBV5-4	TRBD1	many	14	TRBJ2-7	CASSWRQGSYEQYF	TGTGCCAGCAGCTGGAGACAGGGTTCCTACGAGCAGTACTTC
TRBV5-1	NA	many	14	TRBJ2-1	CASSAGTQGNEQFF	TGCGCCAGCAGCGCCGGGACTCAAGGGAATGAGCAGTTCTTC
TRBV5-1	NA	NA	15	TRBJ2-5	CASCLDGNFQETQYF	TGCGCCAGCTGCTTGGACGGGAATTTCCAAGAGACCCAGTACTTC
TRBV7-8	TRBD1	NA	15	TRBJ1-1	CASSPRWQGASEAFF	TGTGCCAGCAGCCCTCGGTGGCAGGGGGCTTCTGAAGCTTTCTTT
TRBV6-5	NA	many	10	TRBJ2-7	CASGMYEQYF	TGTGCCAGCGGGATGTACGAGCAGTACTTC
TRBV7-9	TRBD2	many	17	TRBJ2-2	CASSGLAGTGRTGELFF	TGTGCCAGCAGTGGACTAGCGGGAACCGGTAGGACCGGGGAGCTGTTTTTT
TRBV5-5	NA	many	14	TRBJ2-1	CASSQIAGANEQFF	TGTGCCAGCAGCCAAATTGCAGGGGCAAATGAGCAGTTCTTC
TRBV19	TRBD1	many	15	TRBJ2-3	CASNTRDSEPDTQYF	TGTGCCAGTAACACCCGGGACAGCGAACCAGATACGCAGTATTTT
TRBV6-4	NA	many	13	TRBJ2-7	CASRAIRAYEQYF	TGTGCCAGCAGGGCCATTAGGGCTTACGAGCAGTACTTC
TRBV30	NA	many	14	TRBJ1-3	CAWGDRSVGNTIYF	TGTGCCTGGGGGGATAGGTCAGTGGGAAACACCATATATTTT